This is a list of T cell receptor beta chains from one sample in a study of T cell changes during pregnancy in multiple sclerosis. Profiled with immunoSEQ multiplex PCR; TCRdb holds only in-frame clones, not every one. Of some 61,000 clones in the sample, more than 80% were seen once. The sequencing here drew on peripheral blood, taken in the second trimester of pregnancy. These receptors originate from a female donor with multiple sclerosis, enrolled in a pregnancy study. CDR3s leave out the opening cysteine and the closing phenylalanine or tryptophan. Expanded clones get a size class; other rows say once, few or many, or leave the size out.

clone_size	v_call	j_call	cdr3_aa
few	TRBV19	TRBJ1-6	ASSMGDRRSPLH
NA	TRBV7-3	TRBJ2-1	ASSNRDRGLYNEQF
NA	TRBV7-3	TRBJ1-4	ASSLSGRVSNEKLF
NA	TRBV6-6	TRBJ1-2	ASSFTALNYGYT
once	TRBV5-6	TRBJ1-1	ASSFGWLVNTEAF
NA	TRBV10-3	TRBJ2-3	AISEQGGPTDTQY
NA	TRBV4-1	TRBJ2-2	ASSQVDQGGTGELF
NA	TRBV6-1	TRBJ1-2	ASSSGGRYGYT
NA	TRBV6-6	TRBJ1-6	ASSYTGTLNSPLH
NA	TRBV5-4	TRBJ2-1	ASSSVLAGGQEDEQF
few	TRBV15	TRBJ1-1	ATSRDTGGFGTEAF
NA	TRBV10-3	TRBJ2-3	AIRPGQGVPDTQY
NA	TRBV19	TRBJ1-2	ASSTGEDNYGYT
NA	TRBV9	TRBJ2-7	ASSATGRTYEQY
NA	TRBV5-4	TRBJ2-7	ASSQPGTGSYEQY
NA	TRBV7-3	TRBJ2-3	ASSLTGAGGIDTQY
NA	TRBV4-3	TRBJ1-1	ASSQGEGMNTEAF
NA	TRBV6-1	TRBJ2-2	AMRGSGELF
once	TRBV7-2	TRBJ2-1	ASSLGGGGAYNEQF
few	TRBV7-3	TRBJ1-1	ASSWGQVVGTEAF
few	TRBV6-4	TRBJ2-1	ASSDSVSGGNNEQF
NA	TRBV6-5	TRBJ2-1	ASSPPGQVGRGQF
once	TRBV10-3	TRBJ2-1	ANSRDSNEQF
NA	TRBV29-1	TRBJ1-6	SVALMGGNSPLH
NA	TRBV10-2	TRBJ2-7	ASSSRGTSGGEGREQY
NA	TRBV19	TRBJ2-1	ASLAGGPHEQF
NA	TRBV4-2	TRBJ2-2	ASSQGVGPGGPPGELF
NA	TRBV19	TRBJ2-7	ASSITAGDEQY
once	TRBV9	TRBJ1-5	ASSASGGNNQPQH
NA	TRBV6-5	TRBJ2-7	ASSSSSLYEQY
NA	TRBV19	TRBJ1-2	ASSAPQGLDGYT
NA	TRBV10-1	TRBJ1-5	ASKEPGEGNQPQH
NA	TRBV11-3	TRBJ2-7	ASSLAGGSYEQY
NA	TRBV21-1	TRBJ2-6	ATSGGA
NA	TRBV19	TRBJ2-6	AIGVTGPPGANVLT
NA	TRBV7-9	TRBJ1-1	ASSYGGTGEAF
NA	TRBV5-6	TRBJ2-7	ASSRLAVPSEQY
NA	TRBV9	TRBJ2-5	ASSRGQGVDETQY
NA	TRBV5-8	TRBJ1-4	ASSLKGRGEKLF
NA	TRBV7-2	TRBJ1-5	ASSPGVGGGQPQH
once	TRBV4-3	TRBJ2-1	ASSHGGEQF
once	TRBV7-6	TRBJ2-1	ASSLGSGFGYNEQF
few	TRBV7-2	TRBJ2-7	ASSLLAVFYEQY
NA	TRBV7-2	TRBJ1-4	ASSTGIWEKLF
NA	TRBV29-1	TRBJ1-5	SVGEGSNQPQH
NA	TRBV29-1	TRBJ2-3	SVEDREARLVDTQY
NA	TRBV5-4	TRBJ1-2	ASSLDGGGT